This T cell receptor (beta chain) was sequenced in a study of T cell repertoires in cytomegalovirus infection. Background on the study: Recently identified HLA-C-restricted and well-studied HLA-B-restricted CMV epitopes were used. It can be stated that public TCR beta signatures indicated CMV infection as well as a matching HLA type. Study results and caveats: Carriage of CMV together with the relevant HLA was identifiable through cumulative public TCR beta family frequency. Ex vivo responses were dominated by HLA-C-restricted CMV-specific TCR beta clonotypes.

The germline gives CDR1 SGHTA, CDR2 FQGNSA. The CDR3 has 15 residues. The V and J ends lost 4 bases and 7 bases, in that order; junction bases with no gene match: 13. TCRdb recomputed calls from the reads with MiXCR, one row per CDR3 protein. The sample carries 550,000 to 700,000 distinct CDR3 sequences, 40% recorded once. This clonotype was seen at least ten times. The antigen is not known. The specimen was cultured PBMCs, collected from culture after CMV antigen stimulation. J is TRBJ2-7 and V is TRBV7-2; 7 nucleotides match TRBD2. The origin of this receptor is a human donor in good health (CMV status not recorded). Some clones in this sample may be carry-over from other donors' samples. The CDR3 spells CASSYGGNAAGEQYF. CDR3 DNA sequence: TGTGCCAGCAGCTACGGGGGAAACGCAGCGGGGGAGCAGTACTTC. The full variable domain, rest sourced from reference TRBV7-2 and TRBJ2-7, is GAGVSQSPSNKVTEKGKDVELRCDPISGHTALYWYRQSLGQGLEFLIYFQGNSAPDKSGLPSDRFSAERTGGSVSTLTIQRTQQEDSAVYLCASSYGGNAAGEQYFGPGTRLTVT.